What follows is one T cell receptor beta chain and its context. Its recognized antigen is unknown. Its ends do not fully match the called genes, so a read error is possible. CDR1 and CDR2, per the germline V gene (reference sequence), are SSHAT and FNYEAQ. Measured from the cysteine to the phenylalanine, the CDR3 is 14 residues long. The kept DNA is CDR3 alone, 42 bases in frame from the first base. The receptor library was made with the immunoSEQ multiplex PCR assay. For the multiplex PCR, a mixture combining 60 forward primers for TCR Vbeta segments and 13 reverse primers for TCR Jbeta segments was used. A multiplex PCR assay on genomic DNA amplified the CDR3 region of rearranged TCR beta genes. The amplified TCR beta libraries were sequenced on the Illumina HiSeq System as 87-base-pair reads. As for how the authors treated the data: In a later analysis, about 80 million unique TCR beta chains were counted across the approximately 670 repertoires, and approximately 11 million of these chains were shared by at least two donors. Raw reads were error-corrected and collapsed into unique sequences by a nearest-neighbor algorithm in which closely related sequences were merged to remove PCR and sequencing errors. CDR3 sequences were aligned to IMGT reference sequences to assign V, D and J gene segments. For a sequence to be retained, a match of at least six nucleotides was required to both a V gene segment and a J gene segment. Rearrangements were classified as productive when the CDR3 lacked stop codons and remained in frame with V and J, and all other rearrangements were classified as non-productive. CDR3 was defined by IMGT convention, running from the second conserved V-encoded cysteine to the conserved J-encoded phenylalanine. The earlier analysis of some 600 of the donors excluded sequences that lacked an unambiguous match to a single V gene segment. In an earlier analysis of approximately 590 of the donors, a V segment was called functional when productive rearrangements were above 56.7%, and segregating when the standard deviation between donors exceeded 5%. A statistical classification framework was developed to diagnose cytomegalovirus status using the catalog of TCR beta chain sequences. V and J gene assignment, in a later analysis, came from comparing TCR nucleotide sequences with IMGT/GENE-DB human TR gene sequences. The TCRdist pipeline was used in a later analysis to assign CDR3 sequences and most-parsimonious VDJ recombination scenarios. In a later analysis, each TCR beta chain was defined by its CDR3 amino acid sequence together with its V-gene family, and reads without a unique V-gene family were excluded. A later analysis removed 550 to 700 highly shared, low-generation-probability nucleotide sequences to deal with suspected cross-contamination and a sequencing artifact. A later analysis calculated a clonal expansion index for each public chain from normalized within-repertoire ranks of inferred template counts. Generation probabilities in a later analysis came from a VDJ recombination model fitted to out-of-frame rearrangements, and those results were checked against IGoR. In a later analysis, TCR-TCR, TCR-HLA and TCR-CMV co-occurrence was scored with hypergeometric tests, and a repertoire-size bias correction was applied to TCR pairs. In a later analysis, false discovery rates were estimated by permuting HLA or CMV assignments 20 times. In a later analysis, co-occurring TCRs were grouped using DBSCAN, with TCRdist sequence similarity added in when clustering inside HLA-allele-positive subsets. Co-occurrence clustering excluded repertoires with fewer than 30,000 or more than 120,000 public chains, plus five with anomalous nucleotide sharing. TCRdb carries this immuneACCESS record with in-frame sequences only. Its versions omit some clonotypes, under half of them owing to an unresolved V gene in the studies checked, with the rest unexplained. V and J calls and clone size are given by that table; D and trimming were obtained from the DNA. The sample includes about 76,000 clones, with around 80% observed a single time. The biggest ten clones account for approximately 2.4% of the sample.

The source of the sample is a study of cytomegalovirus exposure and HLA in healthy donors (dated 2017 in TCRdb). General notes on the study: According to an earlier analysis of 587 of the donors, some 170 million T cells yielded 120 million or so unique TCR beta sequences and about 300 Gb of sequence data. Genome-wide SNP genotypes for about 60% of the roughly 700 donors were used in a later genetic analysis, which treated that subset as a discovery cohort. The T cell repertoires of 700 or so subjects were profiled by immunosequencing and related to cytomegalovirus serostatus. To predict cytomegalovirus infection status, the study brought together high-throughput TCR immunosequencing, statistical association of individual TCRs with disease status, and machine learning. A separate validation cohort of more than 100 different subjects was used in addition to the roughly 670-subject first cohort. Roughly 300 gigabases of sequencing data and roughly 81 million unique TCR sequences made up an early release that covered 500 to 700 HLA-typed donors. HLA typing covered class I and class II loci at four-digit resolution. The genetic ancestry cluster associated with self-reported Caucasian donors included around four fifths of the roughly 360 genotyped donors. Every discovery cohort repertoire had been produced on one sequencing platform. The study aimed to test whether signatures of past pathogen exposure could be identified by cataloging public T cell receptors. Rather than drawing on any new phenotypic data, the later analysis identified candidate immune exposures from TCR beta sequences and the way those sequences occurred across donors. Donor age, sex, ethnicity and CMV serostatus were compiled together with the repertoire data. On average, roughly 250,000 unique TCR beta nucleotide sequences were sequenced per donor among 398 genotyped donors of the cohort, with 15% to 20% of those sequences being non-productive. To study patterns of TCR occurrence, a later analysis re-analyzed previously published TCR beta repertoires from 550 to 800 donors and added high-resolution HLA genotyping. In an earlier analysis of 587 of the donors, high-throughput TCR beta sequencing was used to judge whether each TCR beta V gene segment behaved as functional or pseudogenic. Four or five DR-DQ haplotypes were handled as single units for association and clustering because linkage in the cohort was strong. The number of typed donors differed by locus: about 620-630 for A, B, C, DRB1 and DQB1; 500 to 550 for DQA1; some 590 for DPA1; and approximately 450 for DPB1. Paper-wide results and their limitations: The classifier was reported to diagnose cytomegalovirus status with high specificity and sensitivity in both the original and validation cohorts. Most TCR sequences were seen in very few donors, while some public TCRs were found in many individuals. According to the authors, the approach could potentially be generalized to other disease states and immunological phenotypes. Broadly in line with IMGT annotations, most TCR beta V segments showed up in productive rearrangements about 87% or about 30% of the time in an earlier analysis of 450 to 750 of the donors. Presence/absence analyses assumed roughly uniform sequencing depth across donors, an assumption that may not hold. Because some donors lacked HLA typing at each locus, the association tests relied only on the typed subset. Linkage disequilibrium might explain the correlated functional status among segregating V segments, but an unknown experimental factor could not be ruled out. Approximately 18 rarely observed V segments, including chromosome 9 orphons, were excluded from the earlier analysis of about 500 of the donors because counts were too low. Several of the top co-occurrence clusters appeared to be linked to parvovirus B19, influenza, CMV and Epstein-Barr virus, according to a later analysis. The study gave a list of under 200 TCR beta chains associated with cytomegalovirus. Compared with the 666-donor mean, donors in an Asian-associated ancestry cluster had fewer N-insertions in productive TCRs, according to a later genetic analysis. V-gene and J-gene trimming of TCR beta chains was associated with a missense DCLRE1C variant in a later genetic analysis, and the association was replicated in an independent cohort. A further reported finding was that TCR beta sequences accurately predicted the HLA-A and HLA-B alleles for most subjects in the first cohort. CMV serostatus was the only immune exposure information available for the cohort. The cohort was sequenced for TCR beta chains only, and without alpha or paired-chain data the features that could be detected were limited. A later analysis found that TCR association rates varied across HLA loci, with DRB1 alleles showing the most associated TCRs and HLA-C alleles the fewest. In a later analysis, 16,951 TCR beta sequences were associated with specific HLA alleles at a false discovery rate of 0.05. Strong co-occurrence of HLA alleles, especially DR and DQ, made assigning TCR associations to individual alleles difficult. Most CMV-associated TCR beta chains appeared to be HLA-restricted in a later analysis, and the HLA associations seemed to be driven largely by CMV exposure. The 87-base-pair reads could not distinguish some IMGT-functional V segments, including TRBV6-2 and TRBV6-3, so those segments were excluded. In vitro tests confirmed that a few of the cytomegalovirus-associated TCR beta chains recognize cytomegalovirus antigens. Compared with equally common non-associated chains, HLA-associated TCR beta chains in a later analysis were more clonally expanded and had lower generation probabilities. The sequencing pipeline was judged likely to have produced a cluster of highly shared sequence variants as a technical artifact.

In total, 500 to 700 healthy bone marrow donors made up the cohort. At the time of sampling, all cohort members were nominally healthy, though unrecorded immune exposures were likely present. The donor tested CMV seronegative, placing the donor among the 350 or so seronegative members of the cohort. Each donor provided a peripheral blood sample, and peripheral blood mononuclear cells were used for TCR beta sequencing. The Qiagen DNeasy Blood Extraction Kit was used to extract genomic DNA from the blood cell samples. The rearranged segments are TRBV7-7 and TRBJ2-7; no confident D gene assignment can be made. This sequence originates from a young man in good health and CMV-seronegative. The specimen was PBMCs. CDR3 reads: CASSPDFYSYEQYF. The bases read TGTGCTAGCAGCCCCGACTTTTACTCCTACGAGCAGTACTTC.